The source of this T cell receptor beta chain is a study of T cells in women clearing cervical HPV infection. Study summary: Cases were women with histologically confirmed HPV16-related CIN3 or worse, including 2 invasive cancers. Controls gave blood once infection was undetectable; cases at lesion identification. Study-wide points: TRBV6-7 relative abundance averaged approximately 0.11% in cases and 0.15% to 0.2% in controls.

Using immunoSEQ multiplex PCR, the repertoire was profiled, and TCRdb retains in-frame clones only, with some absent. Its table records more than 25,000 clones. The CDR3 contains 21 residues. V lost 4 bases to trimming and J lost 0 bases; unmatched junction nucleotides: 23. Germline lookup yields CDR1 KGHSH and CDR2 LQKENI. About this clone: The antigen remains undetermined. The CDR3 end is not reached by the read, which stops 3 residues before it; the germline J gene fills it in.

All donors had a single incident cervical HPV16 infection, not prevalent. The chain couples TRBV18 to TRBJ2-7; 8 bases match TRBD1. The material sequenced was blood buffy coat. This sequence was found in a woman aged 18-70 years with a cervical HPV16 infection that either progressed to CIN3+ or cleared (not recorded which). CDR3 amino acids: CASSHRTFARGPRWFSYEQYF. The CDR3 bases that were read are TGTGCCAGCTCACACAGGACATTTGCCAGGGGGCCGCGGTGGTTCTCCTACGAG.